This T cell receptor beta chain was documented in a study of T cell therapy after organ transplantation. Documented time point: 20-29 weeks after completion of therapy. The protocol was immunoSEQ multiplex PCR, while the TCRdb copy is restricted to in-frame clones and leaves out a portion. The table shows roughly 1,200 clones, with 63% occurring only once. The CDR3 contains 14 residues. In germline, CDR1 is SGHNT, CDR2 YYREEE (reference sequence). For this clone: What it binds is not known. One end of the junction is discordant with germline, which a read error may explain.

This specimen consisted of CD8+ T cells from blood, obtained after autologous CMV-specific T cell therapy. The V and J genes are TRBV5-4 and TRBJ1-1, with D hard to call. The TCR comes from a human patient who had received a solid organ transplant and had CMV disease. The graft donor may account for some of the T cells. The CDR3 is CASSLGNYGTEAFF. The CDR3 DNA reads TGCGCCAGCAGCTTGGGCAATTATGGCACTGAAGCTTTCTTT.